The clone carrying this TCR beta chain was seen only a few times. The antigen is not known. These data originate in a study of T cells after yellow fever vaccination. Across the study: The authors prepared low-cell-number fractions using SMART-Seq v4 Ultra Low Input.

The study, taken as a whole, reports: The bulk population could contribute abundant contaminating clonotypes to FACS-sorted repertoires. Boosting was followed by the reappearance of most primary-vaccination clones (roughly 95% CD4, around 91% CD8).

TCRdb recomputed calls from the 5' RACE reads with MiXCR, one row per CDR3 protein. The data hold more than 95,000 distinct CDR3 sequences, with roughly 15% observed a single time. The CDR3 has 14 residues. The germline V and J ends were trimmed by 7 bases and 1 base, with 10 bases remaining between them. This chain connects TRBV12-3 or TRBV12-4 to TRBJ2-2, with D unclear. This receptor was identified in a man aged 18 to 29 who received the YFV17D yellow fever vaccine. The sample was CD8+ T cells sorted from PBMCs, taken 5 days after the yellow fever booster vaccination. CDR3 sequence (DNA): TGTGCCAGCACCGATGTCCTGAACACCGGGGAGCTGTTTTTT. Its protein product is CASTDVLNTGELFF.